This T cell receptor (beta chain) was sequenced in a study of T cell repertoires in cytomegalovirus infection. Study-wide results and limits: Clonotypes of TCR beta that were HLA-C-restricted and CMV-specific dominated the ex vivo response. Carriers of CMV and the relevant HLA type were discriminated by public TCR beta frequency.

TCRdb recomputed calls from the reads with MiXCR, one row per CDR3 protein. The sample carries approximately 750,000 distinct CDR3 sequences, about 40% recorded once. This CDR3 has 15 amino acids. The V and J ends lost 8 bases and 7 bases respectively, with 23 bases between them. Germline CDR1 reads MDHEN; CDR2 reads SYDVKM. This clonotype was found a few times. Its antigen is undetermined. This TCR derives from a human donor in good health (CMV status not recorded). Some clones in this sample may be carry-over from other donors' samples. Sequenced input: PBMCs. The genes are TRBV28 and TRBJ1-2; no clear D. CDR3 region: CASQGASRGVRGYTF. CDR3 bases: TGTGCCAGCCAAGGAGCGAGTCGGGGAGTTCGTGGCTACACCTTC.